What follows are 32 T cell receptor beta chains derived from one specimen sequenced in a study of vaccination and CD4 T cells after COVID-19. Antigens for these TCRs are unknown. Described treatment: approximately 11-day PBMC culture with coronavirus spike peptide pools or control peptides (ViraFEST assay). Cultured CD4+ T cell DNA underwent sequencing with the Oncomine TCR Beta short-read assay. Via MiXCR, TCRdb re-called the PCR reads, giving one row per CDR3 protein. Here the sample spans approximately 16,000 distinct CDR3 sequences, 30% to 35% being singletons. Sequenced sample: cultured CD4+ T cells from blood. The receptor set was obtained from a human donor with COVID-19.

This CDR3 reads CASGPAGTVGEKLFF. DNA of the CDR3: TGTGCCAGTGGACCCGCGGGGACAGTAGGAGAAAAACTGTTTTTT. The gene calls are TRBV19 and TRBJ1-4; 7 bases map to TRBD1. Germline lookup yields CDR1 LNHDA and CDR2 SQIVND (reference sequence). V shed 8 bases and J 8 bases; nucleotides not matched to a gene: 14. The CDR3 contains 15 residues.

This sequence joins TRBV19 and TRBJ1-4, with 11 positions matching TRBD1. Germline-derived CDR1 and CDR2 are LNHDA and SQIVND (reference sequence). After removal of 7 bases from V and 6 bases from J, the junction contained 1 base not matched to a gene. The CDR3 consists of 13 residues. CDR3 sequence (DNA): TGTGCCAGTACGGGACAGGGGGATGAAAAACTGTTTTTT. Its translation: CASTGQGDEKLFF.

The CDR3 spells CSALFAARAYEQYF. Written as DNA, the CDR3 is TGCAGTGCCCTGTTTGCGGCCCGGGCCTACGAGCAGTACTTC. V gene TRBV20-1 combines with J gene TRBJ2-7; D is undetermined. CDR3 length equals 14 residues. Germline V gene sequence: CDR1 DFQATT, CDR2 SNEGSKA (reference sequence). Deletions cut 6 bases from V and 2 bases from J, with 17 bases between.

The V gene is TRBV11-3, the J gene TRBJ2-7; possible D gene TRBD2, 6 bases. V lost 5 bases and J 1 base, leaving 9 bases between the germline ends. Germline lookup yields CDR1 SGHNT and CDR2 YENEEA. This CDR3 contains 13 residues. The CDR3 bases are TGTGCCAGCAGCCCCGGGACTTCCTACGAGCAGTACTTC. As protein: CASSPGTSYEQYF. The variable domain in full, completed from reference TRBV11-3 and TRBJ2-7, reads EAGVVQSPRYKIIEKKQPVAFWCNPISGHNTLYWYLQNLGQGPELLIRYENEEAVDDSQLPKDRFSAERLKGVDSTLKIQPAELGDSAVYLCASSPGTSYEQYFGPGTRLTVT.

The rearrangement links TRBV27 to TRBJ2-3, with 12 positions matching TRBD2. The CDR3 is 21 amino acids. V lost 6 bases to trimming and J lost 2 bases; unmatched junction nucleotides: 21. Germline-derived CDR1 and CDR2 are MNHEY and SMNVEV (reference sequence). CDR3 coding DNA: TGTGCCAGCAGCCTACGGTGGATCCTTTCTAGCGGGGGGGCCGACACAGATACGCAGTATTTT. It codes for CASSLRWILSSGGADTDTQYF.

The chain couples TRBV25-1 to TRBJ2-5, with a possible D match to TRBD2 (7 bases). V was pared by 3 bases and J by 2 bases, with 13 bases between. The CDR3 runs to 15 residues. Germline CDR1 is MGHDK and CDR2 is SYGVNS. This chain's CDR3 is CASSEGGGYQETQYF. The CDR3 nucleotides are TGTGCCAGCAGTGAGGGCGGGGGCTATCAAGAGACCCAGTACTTC.

The rearrangement joins TRBV29-1 to TRBJ2-3; no firm D call. This CDR3 comprises 12 residues. From germline, CDR1 is SQVTM and CDR2 ANQGSEA. Trimming shortened V by 3 bases and J by 3 bases, and 7 bases separated the two germline ends. CDR3 nucleotide sequence: TGCAGCGTTGATCCTAATACAGATACGCAGTATTTT. It translates to CSVDPNTDTQYF.

The rearrangement joins TRBV7-2 to TRBJ2-2; the match to TRBD1 covers 8 bases. Germline CDR1 is SGHTA and CDR2 is FQGNSA. This CDR3 has 15 amino acids. J was trimmed by 4 bases and V by 4 bases; bases with no gene match: 5. The CDR3, as DNA: TGTGCCAGCAGCTCGACAGGGGCTGGCACCGGGGAGCTGTTTTTT. Residues: CASSSTGAGTGELFF. Filled out from reference TRBV7-2 and TRBJ2-2, the complete variable domain reads GAGVSQSPSNKVTEKGKDVELRCDPISGHTALYWYRQSLGQGLEFLIYFQGNSAPDKSGLPSDRFSAERTGGSVSTLTIQRTQQEDSAVYLCASSSTGAGTGELFFGEGSRLTVL.

The sample holds a few counts of this clonotype. The chain couples TRBV20-1 to TRBJ2-3, with 13 bases matching TRBD2. This CDR3 contains 18 residues. The V and J ends lost 2 bases and 5 bases, in that order; junction bases with no gene match: 13. CDR1 and CDR2 (germline): DFQATT, SNEGSKA (reference sequence). CDR3 DNA: TGCAGTGCTAGACCTACCGGCCGGACTAGCGGGGGTTTAGATACGCAGTATTTT. This codes for CSARPTGRTSGGLDTQYF.

The chain links TRBV19 to TRBJ2-7; tentatively, D is TRBD2 (5 bases). The germline V gene encodes CDR1 LNHDA and CDR2 SQIVND (reference sequence). There are 13 residues in the CDR3. The V and J ends lost 4 bases and 6 bases respectively, with 13 bases between them. The CDR3 sequence is CASSKTPSSEQYF. The CDR3 DNA is TGTGCCAGTAGTAAGACTCCTAGCAGCGAGCAGTACTTC.

This clonotype was counted only a few times. This chain joins TRBV7-2 and TRBJ1-6; weak D call: TRBD1 (5 bases). V lost 0 bases and J 9 bases, leaving 15 bases between the germline ends. The germline V gene encodes CDR1 SGHTA and CDR2 FQGNSA. The CDR3 covers 16 residues. Written as DNA, the CDR3 is TGTGCCAGCAGCTTAGCGGGGCAGGGTCTTGGTTCACCCCTCCACTTT. This codes for CASSLAGQGLGSPLHF. The whole variable domain, remainder taken from reference TRBV7-2 and TRBJ1-6, is GAGVSQSPSNKVTEKGKDVELRCDPISGHTALYWYRQSLGQGLEFLIYFQGNSAPDKSGLPSDRFSAERTGGSVSTLTIQRTQQEDSAVYLCASSLAGQGLGSPLHFGNGTRLTVT.

This chain links TRBV5-5 with TRBJ2-3; 14 bases map to TRBD2. The CDR3 has 20 amino acids. Losses at the gene ends were 3 bases for V and 6 bases for J; bases not matched to a gene: 18. CDR1 and CDR2 from the germline V gene are SGHKS and YYEKEE (reference sequence). The CDR3 spells CASSWWAGGGTSGGRDTQYF. DNA of the CDR3: TGTGCCAGCAGCTGGTGGGCAGGGGGCGGGACTAGCGGGGGCCGGGATACGCAGTATTTT.

The chain combines TRBV7-9 with TRBJ2-7; unclear D gene. V was pared by 10 bases and J by 1 base, with 11 bases between. CDR3 length: 12 residues. Germline V gene sequence: CDR1 SEHNR, CDR2 FQNEAQ (reference sequence). CDR3 nucleotide sequence: TGTGCCACGGCAATTTTTTCCTACGAGCAGTACTTC. Translation: CATAIFSYEQYF.

This clonotype is medium-sized in the sample. CDR3 DNA: TGCGCCAGTACCGGACAAAATCAAGCTTTCTTT. It is translated as CASTGQNQAFF. The chain recombines TRBV5-1 with TRBJ1-1, with D tentatively TRBD1 (5 bases). Trimming removed 8 bases from V and 9 bases from J, with 14 bases in between. CDR3 length equals 11 residues. CDR1 and CDR2 from the germline V gene are SGHRS and YFSETQ.

The rearrangement joins TRBV7-8 to TRBJ1-1; D is undetermined. This CDR3 spans 15 amino acids. Germline values: CDR1 SGHVS, CDR2 FQNEAQ. Trimming removed 2 bases from V and 2 bases from J, with 12 bases in between. The CDR3 sequence: CASSLRTRANTEAFF. The CDR3 DNA reads TGTGCCAGCAGCTTAAGGACGCGGGCTAACACTGAAGCTTTCTTT.

This clonotype was seen only a few times. V is TRBV20-1 and J is TRBJ2-3, with D possibly being TRBD1 or TRBD2 (7 bases each). Between the trimmed V and J ends, which lost 0 bases and 2 bases, there was a span of 15 bases. Germline loops: CDR1 DFQATT, CDR2 SNEGSKA (reference sequence). The CDR3 extends over 16 amino acids. Here the CDR3 reads CSARDPQGGATDTQYF. As DNA, the CDR3 is TGCAGTGCTAGAGACCCCCAGGGGGGGGCCACAGATACGCAGTATTTT.

The V and J genes are TRBV6-1 and TRBJ1-2; 10 nucleotides align to TRBD1. Germline-derived CDR1 and CDR2 are MNHNS and SASEGT. The length of the CDR3 is 15 residues. V was pared by 5 bases and J by 5 bases, with 8 bases of the junction left unmatched. CDR3 sequence (DNA): TGTGCCAGCAGTAAATCCGGGACAGGGGTTTATGGCTACACCTTC. It specifies CASSKSGTGVYGYTF.

The chain employs TRBV11-2 and TRBJ2-1, with D hard to call. Trimming took 1 base from V and 3 from J, leaving 7 bases between them. The CDR3 consists of 14 residues. Per the germline V gene, CDR1 is SGHAT and CDR2 is FQNNGV. CDR3: CASSLVALYNEQFF. CDR3 in DNA: TGTGCCAGCAGCTTAGTGGCCCTCTACAATGAGCAGTTCTTC. Filled out from reference TRBV11-2 and TRBJ2-1, the complete variable domain reads EAGVAQSPRYKIIEKRQSVAFWCNPISGHATLYWYQQILGQGPKLLIQFQNNGVVDDSQLPKDRFSAERLKGVDSTLKIQPAKLEDSAVYLCASSLVALYNEQFFGPGTRLTVL.

The chain recombines TRBV12-3 or TRBV12-4 with TRBJ1-1; 7 positions agree with TRBD1. V gave up 5 bases and J gave up 5 bases; unmatched junction bases: 14. The CDR3 is made up of 16 amino acids. The CDR3: CASSLWAGGIGTEAFF. The CDR3 DNA sequence: TGTGCCAGCAGTCTGTGGGCAGGGGGAATTGGAACTGAAGCTTTCTTT.

V gene TRBV12-3 or TRBV12-4 combines with J gene TRBJ2-3; TRBD2 is a possible D gene (5 bases). The V end lost 3 bases, the J end lost 2 bases, and 9 bases lay between the germline ends. This CDR3 is 14 amino acids long. The CDR3 DNA is TGTGCCAGCAGTTTCGAGGGTGCCACAGATACGCAGTATTTT. Protein sequence: CASSFEGATDTQYF.

The rearrangement uses TRBV5-8 and TRBJ2-5; perhaps D is TRBD1 or TRBD2 (6 bases each). The CDR3 is 13 amino acids. The V gene lost 2 bases and the J gene lost 5 bases, with 10 bases spanning the gap. Germline CDR1 SGHTS, CDR2 YDEGEE. This CDR3 is CASSFQGRETQYF. The CDR3, as DNA: TGTGCCAGCAGCTTTCAGGGGAGGGAGACCCAGTACTTC.

This clonotype was seen more than once but under ten times. This rearrangement joins TRBV6-5 to TRBJ1-6, with TRBD1 identical over 7 bases. Germline CDR1 and CDR2: MNHEY and SVGAGI. Trimming cost V 4 bases and J 0 bases; bases outside gene matches: 6. The CDR3 extends over 17 amino acids. CDR3 sequence reads: CASSSGQSSSYNSPLHF. CDR3 coding DNA: TGTGCCAGCAGTTCGGGACAGTCGAGCTCCTATAATTCACCCCTCCACTTT.

The V and J genes are TRBV24-1 and TRBJ2-1; 7 nucleotides line up with TRBD1. This CDR3 is built from 12 residues. Germline V gene lookup returns CDR1 KGHDR and CDR2 SFDVKD. V shed 4 bases and J 10 bases; nucleotides not matched to a gene: 3. The CDR3 DNA sequence: TGTGCCACCAGTGAGTCGGACAGGGAGCAGTTCTTC. This sequence encodes CATSESDREQFF.

CDR3 nucleotides: TGTGCCAGCAGTCGAACATATGGTGAAAAACTGTTTTTT. It codes for CASSRTYGEKLFF. The rearrangement links TRBV6-4 to TRBJ1-4; D uncertain. Germline lookup yields CDR1 MRHNA and CDR2 SNTAGT. CDR3 length equals 13 residues. V was clipped by 5 bases and J by 7 bases, with 11 bases between them.

V usage is TRBV30 and J usage is TRBJ2-1, with D possibly matching TRBD1 (6 bases). In germline, CDR1 is GTSNPN, CDR2 SVGIG (reference sequence). This CDR3 has 14 residues. The ends were cut back, 4 bases at V and 0 bases at J, with 10 bases in the middle. This chain's CDR3 is CAWTTGLSYNEQFF. CDR3 nucleotide sequence: TGTGCCTGGACAACAGGGCTCTCCTACAATGAGCAGTTCTTC.

This clonotype qualifies as medium-sized. The chain has TRBV12-3 or TRBV12-4 and TRBJ1-5; 7 bases are a match to TRBD1. CDR3 size: 15 residues. V was clipped by 6 bases and J by 3 bases; unmatched bases: 8. The CDR3 reads CASRLTGLLNQPQHF. CDR3 nucleotides: TGTGCCAGCAGATTGACAGGGTTACTCAATCAGCCCCAGCATTTT.

CDR3 nucleotides: TGTGCCAGCAGCCCTCAGGTATCCCATTCACCCCTCCACTTT. Its translation is CASSPQVSHSPLHF. The chain uses TRBV28 and TRBJ1-6; the D is unclear. This CDR3 is 14 amino acids long. Deletions cut 6 bases from V and 8 bases from J, with 14 bases between. Germline V gives CDR1 MDHEN, CDR2 SYDVKM.

CDR3 nucleotides: TGTGCCAGTAGTATCGAAGGACTAACGAATGAAAAACTGTTTTTT. This translates into CASSIEGLTNEKLFF. This chain links TRBV19 with TRBJ1-4; D not certain. Trimming shortened V by 3 bases and J by 5 bases, and 13 bases separated the two germline ends. The CDR3 contains 15 residues. The V gene's germline CDR1 is LNHDA and CDR2 SQIVND (reference sequence).

This clonotype was detected only a few times. At one of its ends the junction is not consistent with the germline gene, which may arise from a read error. The rearrangement links TRBV6-2 or TRBV6-3 to TRBJ1-1, with 8 bases that match TRBD1. The length of the CDR3 is 13 residues. Germline CDR1 and CDR2: MNHEY and SVGEGT. CDR3 nucleotide sequence: TGTGCCAGCAGTCTGACAGGGGACACTGAAACTTTCTTT. Translating gives CASSLTGDTETFF.

The chain employs TRBV2 and TRBJ2-2, with 7 bases fitting TRBD1. The germline V gene has CDR1 SNHLY and CDR2 FYNNEI. This CDR3 region has 15 residues. V shed 8 bases and J 1 base; nucleotides not matched to a gene: 7. The CDR3 region is CASELGTVNTGELFF. Here the CDR3 DNA reads TGTGCCAGCGAACTCGGGACAGTGAACACCGGGGAGCTGTTTTTT.

There are a few counts of this clonotype. The CDR3 coding sequence is TGTGCCAGCAGCTTCGGAGGCAGCCGAAGCACAGATACGCAGTATTTT. Its protein product is CASSFGGSRSTDTQYF. The chain combines TRBV7-9 with TRBJ2-3; D may be TRBD2 (5 bases). The V gene's germline CDR1 is SEHNR and CDR2 FQNEAQ (reference sequence). V lost 3 bases, J lost 0 bases, and 13 bases lay in between. This CDR3 comprises 16 residues.

As DNA, the CDR3 is TGTGCCAGCAGCCAAGCGTTCGGGGCGGACACCGGGGAGCTGTTTTTT. Translation: CASSQAFGADTGELFF. This sequence joins TRBV4-2 and TRBJ2-2; D could derive from TRBD1 or TRBD2 (5 bases each). CDR3 length: 16 residues. The germline V gene has CDR1 LGHNA and CDR2 YNFKEQ. The V end lost 1 base, the J end lost 3 bases, and 12 bases lay between the germline ends.